A selection of T cell receptor beta chains follows, all from one sample in a study of cytomegalovirus exposure and HLA in healthy donors. The repertoire was sequenced with immunoSEQ multiplex PCR; TCRdb's copy has only in-frame clones and lacks some. The sample has tens of thousands of clones, about 88% seen once; the top ten hold around 1.9%. The sequenced sample was PBMCs. These receptors all stem from a man aged 18 to 30 in good health and CMV-seronegative. Both conserved end residues are part of each CDR3.

CDR3,V,J,length
CASRRLAGDNEQFF,TRBV10-2,TRBJ2-1,14
CASSRGLAGSYEQYF,TRBV5-6,TRBJ2-7,15
CASSPRGLTEAFF,TRBV6-1,TRBJ1-1,13
CASSPRQGHEQYF,TRBV9,TRBJ2-7,13
CASSLSPGAGELFF,TRBV19,TRBJ2-2,14
CASGLPTGGTNEKLFF,TRBV12-5,TRBJ1-4,16
CASNQEQLYGYTF,TRBV2,TRBJ1-2,13
CASRDRAGTKNIQYF,TRBV5-4,TRBJ2-4,15
CASSVRGRNEQYF,TRBV9,TRBJ2-7,13
CASSLPTGELFF,TRBV5-6,TRBJ2-2,12
CAWGSASGAKNIQYF,TRBV30,TRBJ2-4,15
CASSPPGQGDSPLHF,TRBV18,TRBJ1-6,15
CARTGVGVRETQYF,TRBV30,TRBJ2-5,14
CASSPTATGRLETQYF,TRBV18,TRBJ2-5,16